These 9 T cell receptor beta chains were all obtained from the same sample, sequenced in a study of Ad26.COV2.S vaccination and SARS-CoV-2 variants. Treatment meaning: about 20 received Ad26.COV2.S at low or high dose, single or two shots; roughly 5 received placebo; per-sample allocation not given. The samples were gathered on day 63 after the first injection of vaccine or placebo. The assay was immunoSEQ multiplex PCR, and TCRdb's table has in-frame clones only and misses some. The sample contains a few hundred thousand clones, roughly 90% of which appear only once. This specimen consisted of peripheral blood, obtained in a trial of Ad26.COV2.S vaccine versus placebo. Receptors originate from a person aged 18-60 years who received the Ad26.COV2.S COVID-19 vaccine or a placebo.

The chain uses TRBV4-1 and TRBJ1-5, with a possible D match to TRBD1 (5 bases). The V and J ends lost 1 base and 5 bases respectively, with 9 bases between them. CDR1 is MGHRA and CDR2 is YSYEKL in the germline V gene. This CDR3 contains 14 residues. The DNA for the CDR3 is TGCGCCAGCAGCCAAGGGGGCTCCTATCAGCCCCAGCATTTT. This sequence encodes CASSQGGSYQPQHF.

V and J are TRBV12-3 or TRBV12-4 and TRBJ2-1; D is undetermined. V lost 6 bases, J lost 10 bases, and 16 bases lay in between. This CDR3 has 13 amino acids. For the CDR3, the DNA is TGTGCCAGCAGCCCGCAAAGCCCGGCCGAGCAGTTCTTC. Its protein is CASSPQSPAEQFF.

This chain connects TRBV6-2 or TRBV6-3 to TRBJ1-2; no firm D call. The CDR3 covers 14 residues. CDR1 is MNHEY and CDR2 is SVGEGT in the germline V gene. V dropped 6 bases and J dropped 7 bases, with 18 bases sitting between them. The CDR3 loop is CASSQTGSRGGYTF. The DNA of the CDR3 is TGTGCCAGCAGCCAAACCGGGTCCCGGGGTGGCTACACCTTC.

The chain joins TRBV11-1 to TRBJ2-7; tentative D call: TRBD1 (5 bases). This CDR3 region has 16 residues. From germline, CDR1 is SGHAT and CDR2 FQDESV (reference sequence). Trimming took off 1 base at V and 5 bases at J, with 18 bases between the two ends. CDR3 sequence (DNA): TGTGCCAGCAGCTTAGGCCCCTGGGCAGGGATGAACGAGCAGTACTTC. This gives the protein CASSLGPWAGMNEQYF.

This clone was counted between two and nine times. The chain has TRBV4-1 and TRBJ1-6, with D tentatively TRBD1 (6 bases). The ends were cut back, 4 bases at V and 6 bases at J, with 7 bases in the middle. Looked up from germline, CDR1 is MGHRA and CDR2 is YSYEKL. This CDR3 has 13 amino acids. As DNA, the CDR3 is TGCGCCAGCAGCCTACAGGGTAATTCACCCCTCCACTTT. Translation gives CASSLQGNSPLHF.

This chain uses TRBV18 with TRBJ1-1; the D is unclear. This CDR3 is built from 15 residues. V was cut by 2 bases and J by 2 bases, with 12 bases left in between. CDR1 KGHSH and CDR2 LQKENI come from the germline V gene. CDR3 DNA: TGTGCCAGCTCACCAGACCCAGGAGAAAACACTGAAGCTTTCTTT. Its translation is CASSPDPGENTEAFF.

This clone was seen more than once but under ten times. The chain links TRBV7-9 to TRBJ2-7; D is possibly TRBD1 or TRBD2 (5 bases each). The CDR3 is 16 amino acids. Trimming stripped 1 base from V and 5 bases from J, with 18 bases between. Germline V gives CDR1 SEHNR, CDR2 FQNEAQ (reference sequence). CDR3 protein: CASSLGSGLGDDEQYF. The CDR3 DNA is TGTGCCAGCAGCTTAGGATCAGGGCTGGGGGACGACGAGCAGTACTTC.

The rearrangement joins TRBV4-3 to TRBJ1-5; possible D gene TRBD1, 5 bases. V lost 3 bases and J lost 7, with 16 bases in between. Germline V gene data show CDR1 as LGHNA and CDR2 as YSLEER. This CDR3 comprises 15 residues. The CDR3 DNA follows: TGCGCCAGCAGCCACCGGGCAATCTGGGGCCAGCCCCAGCATTTT. Translated: CASSHRAIWGQPQHF.

This chain links TRBV4-3 with TRBJ2-3; D is perhaps TRBD1 or TRBD2 (6 bases each). V lost 1 base, J lost 2 bases, and 10 bases lay in between. The germline V gene has CDR1 LGHNA and CDR2 YSLEER. This CDR3 has 15 amino acids. CDR3 residues: CASSQARGATDTQYF. The DNA of the CDR3 is TGCGCCAGCAGCCAAGCAAGGGGGGCCACAGATACGCAGTATTTT.